This TCR beta chain is from a study of shared clonotypes between healthy human individuals. The authors split each subset's genomic DNA evenly across several immunoSEQ plates. Libraries were prepared by immunoSEQ multiplex PCR; TCRdb keeps only in-frame clonotypes and omits some of them. The sample includes 2 million to 3 million clones, approximately 93% of them seen just once. The count of this clone is one. Its antigen is as yet unknown. In the same sample, other DNA sequences code for this CDR3. The CDR3 loop spans 14 amino acids. Germline V gene lookup returns CDR1 SGDLS and CDR2 YYNGEE. Unmatched junction bases numbered 2, after V lost 1 base and J lost 1 base. Regarding the study as a whole: All-four-donor shared clonotypes had higher generation probabilities than non-shared clonotypes did. Large sequencing depth failed to make sorted-subset sequencing complete, rarefaction showed. Naive CD4 clonotypes overlapped across a handful of donors at around 4.7%.

The receptor comes from a man between 18 and 35 years old in good health. Some clones in this sample may be carry-over from other donors' samples. Input material: naive CD4+ T cells from PBMCs. This sample's subset: CD45RA+ positively selected. The V and J genes are TRBV9 and TRBJ2-7, with 7 bases lining up with TRBD2. CDR3 nucleotides: TGTGCCAGCAGCGTACGGGGGGATTCCTACGAGCAGTACTTC. This gives the protein CASSVRGDSYEQYF.